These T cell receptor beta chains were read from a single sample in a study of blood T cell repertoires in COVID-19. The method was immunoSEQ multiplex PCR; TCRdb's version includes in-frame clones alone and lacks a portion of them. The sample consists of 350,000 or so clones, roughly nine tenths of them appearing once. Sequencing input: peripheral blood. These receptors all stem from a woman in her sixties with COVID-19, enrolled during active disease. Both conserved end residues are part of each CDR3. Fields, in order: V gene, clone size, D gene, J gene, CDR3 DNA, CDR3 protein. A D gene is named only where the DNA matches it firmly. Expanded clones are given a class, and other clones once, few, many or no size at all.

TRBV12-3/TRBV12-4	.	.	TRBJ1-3	TGTGCCAGCAGTTCTAACTCTGGAAACACCATATATTTT	CASSSNSGNTIYF
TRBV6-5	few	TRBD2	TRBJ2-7	TGTGCCAGCAGTTACTCGATTGCTAGCGGGGTCGACGAGCAGTACTTC	CASSYSIASGVDEQYF
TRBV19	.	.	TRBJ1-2	TGTGCCAGCGAGTATCGGGGGACCTATGGCTACACCTTC	CASEYRGTYGYTF
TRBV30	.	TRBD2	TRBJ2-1	TGTGCCTGGAGTACCTTCCTAGCGGGGGGGCCCAATGAGCAGTTCTTC	CAWSTFLAGGPNEQFF
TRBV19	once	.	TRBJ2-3	TGTGCCAGTAGTATAGGAGGGAATACGCAGTATTTT	CASSIGGNTQYF
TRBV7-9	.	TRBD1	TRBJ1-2	TGTGCCAGCAGCTTAGCAGGTCAGGGGGCAAGTGGCTACACCTTC	CASSLAGQGASGYTF
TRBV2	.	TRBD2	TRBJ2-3	TGTGCCAGCAGTAGGACTAGCGGGCTCACAGATACGCAGTATTTT	CASSRTSGLTDTQYF
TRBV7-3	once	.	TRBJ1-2	TGTGCCAGCAGCTTAACGGGCACAGGGTACTATGGCTACACCTTC	CASSLTGTGYYGYTF
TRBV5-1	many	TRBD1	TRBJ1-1	TGCGCCAGCAGCTCCAAAACGCCGGGACAGGGGGAGGCTGAAGCTTTCTTT	CASSSKTPGQGEAEAFF
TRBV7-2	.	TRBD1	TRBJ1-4	TGTGCCAGCAGCTTAGAGGATGGGAAGGGGGCGTATGAAAAACTGTTTTTT	CASSLEDGKGAYEKLFF
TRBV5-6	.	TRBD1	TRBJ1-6	TGTGCCAGCAGATACCGGGACAGGGCTAATTCACCCCTCCACTTT	CASRYRDRANSPLHF
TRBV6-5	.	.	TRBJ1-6	TGTGCCAGCAGTTACTCGCGACAGACGAATTCACCCCTCCACTTT	CASSYSRQTNSPLHF
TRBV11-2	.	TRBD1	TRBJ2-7	TGTGCCAGCAGCGTGGGGGACAGGGAGTTCTACGAGCAGTACTTC	CASSVGDREFYEQYF
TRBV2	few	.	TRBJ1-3	TGTGCCAGCAGCGCGGGGAGATCTGGAAACACCATATATTTT	CASSAGRSGNTIYF
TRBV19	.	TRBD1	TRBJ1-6	TGTGCCAGTAGTACCCCAGGACAGGGGATTAACTCACCCCTCCACTTT	CASSTPGQGINSPLHF
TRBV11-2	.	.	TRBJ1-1	TGTGCCAGCAGCTTCGGGGGGAACACTGAAGCTTTCTTT	CASSFGGNTEAFF
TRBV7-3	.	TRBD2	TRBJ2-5	TGTGCCAGCAGCTTAACCCGGGAGGGACAAGAGACCCAGTACTTC	CASSLTREGQETQYF
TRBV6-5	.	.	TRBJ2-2	TGTGCCAGCAGTTACAGGAGGAACACCGGGGAGCTGTTTTTT	CASSYRRNTGELFF
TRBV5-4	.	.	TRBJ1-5	TGTGCCAGCAGCTTGCTAGGGAGCCCCGGGGCCCAGCATTTT	CASSLLGSPGAQHF
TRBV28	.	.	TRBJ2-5	TGTGCCAGCAGTCCCGAGACAGATAGGGAGACCCAGTACTTC	CASSPETDRETQYF
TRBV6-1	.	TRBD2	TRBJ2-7	TGTGCCAGCAGTGGAGCGGGGGGCTCCTACGAGCAGTACTTC	CASSGAGGSYEQYF
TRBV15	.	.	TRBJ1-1	TGTGCCACCAGCAACGGGACATGGTGGGCTGAAGCTTTCTTT	CATSNGTWWAEAFF
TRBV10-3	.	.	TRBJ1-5	TGTGCCACTAAGGAGGCGGATCTGGGGCAGCCCCAGCATTTT	CATKEADLGQPQHF
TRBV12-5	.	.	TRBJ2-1	TGTGCTAGTGAACGGGACTCCTACAATGAGCAGTTCTTC	CASERDSYNEQFF
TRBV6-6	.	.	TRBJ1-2	TGTGCCAGCAGTTACCCCGGCAGGGGCTATGGCTACACCTTC	CASSYPGRGYGYTF
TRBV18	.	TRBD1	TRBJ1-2	TGTGCCAGCTCACCGTCAGGGGGCGGCGGCTACACCTTC	CASSPSGGGGYTF
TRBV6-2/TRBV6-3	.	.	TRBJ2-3	TGTGCCAGCAGTCCCGCAGGTCGCCCCACAGATACGCAGTATTTT	CASSPAGRPTDTQYF
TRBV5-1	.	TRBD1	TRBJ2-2	TGCGCCAGCAGCGAGGACAGGGTCGCCGGGGAGCTGTTTTTT	CASSEDRVAGELFF
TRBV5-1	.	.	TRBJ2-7	TGCGCCAGCAGCTTGGCAGCGGGCCTTCTCGTCGAGCAGTACTTC	CASSLAAGLLVEQYF
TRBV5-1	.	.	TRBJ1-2	TGCGCCAGCAGCTTGGGGACAACCTATGGCTACACCTTC	CASSLGTTYGYTF
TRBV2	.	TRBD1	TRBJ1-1	TGTGCAACCAGGGGGCTAGGCAGGGAAACTGAAGCTTTCTTT	CATRGLGRETEAFF
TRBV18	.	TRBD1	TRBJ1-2	TGTGCCAGCTCACTAGACAGGGGTGGCTACACCTTC	CASSLDRGGYTF
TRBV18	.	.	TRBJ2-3	TGTGCCAGCTCACCACGGTCAGGACTCACAGATACGCAGTATTTT	CASSPRSGLTDTQYF
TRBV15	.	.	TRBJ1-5	TGTGCCACCAGCAAGTTCGGGGAGCCCCAGCATTTT	CATSKFGEPQHF
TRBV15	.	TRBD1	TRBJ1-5	TGTGCCACAGAGGACAGGGTAGGCAATCAGCCCCAGCATTTT	CATEDRVGNQPQHF
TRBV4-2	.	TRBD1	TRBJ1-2	TGTGCCAGCAGCCAAGCCCGGGGGGCGGACAGGGGATATGGCTACACCTTC	CASSQARGADRGYGYTF
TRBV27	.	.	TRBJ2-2	TGTGCCAGCAGTTCCCCCGTCGGGGAGCTGTTTTTT	CASSSPVGELFF
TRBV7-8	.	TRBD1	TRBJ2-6	TGTGCCAGCAGCCCCGGACAGGGTAGCTCTGGGGCCAACGTCCTGACTTTC	CASSPGQGSSGANVLTF
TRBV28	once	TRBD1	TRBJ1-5	TGTGCCAGCAGTACAGGGGGAAGCAATCAGCCCCAGCATTTT	CASSTGGSNQPQHF
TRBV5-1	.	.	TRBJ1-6	TGCGCCAGCAGCCGGGGACACCTACGGATCAATTCACCCCTCCACTTT	CASSRGHLRINSPLHF
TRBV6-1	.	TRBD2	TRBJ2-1	TGTGCCAGCAGTGAAGCGCTTCCGGGACTAGCGCGCCATGAGCAGTTCTTC	CASSEALPGLARHEQFF
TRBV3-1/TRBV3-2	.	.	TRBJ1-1	TGTGCCAGCAGCCCGGTTCCCCTTTCGGGGGGTTTAACTTTCTTT	CASSPVPLSGGLTFF
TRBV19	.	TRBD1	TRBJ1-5	TGTGCCAGTAGTATCCCCCGGGCAGGGGGCAGGGGCAATCAGCCCCAGCATTTT	CASSIPRAGGRGNQPQHF
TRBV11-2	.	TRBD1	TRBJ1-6	TGTGCCAGCAGCTATACAGGGGGGTATTCCTATAATTCACCCCTCCACTTT	CASSYTGGYSYNSPLHF
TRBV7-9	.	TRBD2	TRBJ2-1	TGTGCCAGCAGAACCTCCGGGAGGGATCGTGAGCAGTTCTTC	CASRTSGRDREQFF